Each of the 20 T cell receptor beta chains below was sequenced from the same sample in a study of cytomegalovirus exposure and HLA in healthy donors. Use of 60 Vbeta and 13 Jbeta primers characterized the PCR. The assay was immunoSEQ multiplex PCR, and TCRdb's table has in-frame clones only and misses some. The data show tens of thousands of clones, about three quarters seen once. The sample taken for sequencing was PBMCs. The receptors were sampled from a woman between 40 and 55 years old in good health and CMV-seropositive.

V usage is TRBV6-1 and J usage is TRBJ2-7, with 8 bases identical to TRBD1. CDR3 length: 14 residues. Germline CDR1 and CDR2: MNHNS and SASEGT. Germline trimming cut 5 bases from V and 7 bases from J; bases unmatched to any gene: 10. The CDR3 here is CASSHLGQAEEQYF. In nucleotides, the CDR3 is TGTGCCAGCAGTCACCTGGGACAGGCGGAAGAGCAGTACTTC.

V and J are TRBV9 and TRBJ1-4, with 7 bases matching TRBD1. CDR3 length equals 15 residues. Germline V gene sequence: CDR1 SGDLS, CDR2 YYNGEE. The V and J ends lost 0 bases and 7 bases, in that order; junction bases with no gene match: 6. CDR3 nucleotide sequence: TGTGCCAGCAGCGTAGGCACAGGGGATGGTGAAAAACTGTTTTTT. Its protein is CASSVGTGDGEKLFF.

The rearrangement uses TRBV6-1 and TRBJ2-1; 10 positions match TRBD2. Germline CDR1 reads MNHNS; CDR2 reads SASEGT. V gave up 8 bases and J gave up 5 bases; unmatched junction bases: 6. The CDR3 extends over 14 amino acids. The CDR3 DNA reads as TGTGCCAGCCCTAGCGGGGGTATTGACAATGAGCAGTTCTTC. This translates into CASPSGGIDNEQFF.

The chain combines TRBV10-3 with TRBJ2-5; possibly TRBD1 for D (5 bases). Germline V lookup: CDR1 ENHRY, CDR2 SYGVKD. V lost 3 bases and J lost 1, with 9 bases in between. The CDR3 sequence is 14 residues long. The CDR3 DNA sequence: TGTGCCATCAGTGACCTTGGGGCCCAAGAGACCCAGTACTTC. Translated, it gives CAISDLGAQETQYF.

This chain joins TRBV4-2 and TRBJ2-5, with D unclear. Trimming left V 0 bases short and J 5 bases short, with 13 bases between. CDR1 LGHNA and CDR2 YNFKEQ come from the germline V gene. The CDR3 runs 15 residues. DNA for the CDR3: TGTGCCAGCAGCCAAGATCCCCACAGTAGGGAGACCCAGTACTTC. Protein: CASSQDPHSRETQYF.

This clone was seen a few times. This chain links TRBV6-5 with TRBJ1-5; tentative D call: TRBD1 (5 bases). In germline, CDR1 is MNHEY, CDR2 SVGAGI. V shed 2 bases and J shed 4 bases, with 9 bases lying between them. This CDR3 has 14 residues. The CDR3 DNA is TGTGCCAGCAGTTACCAGGGTGAGAATCAGCCCCAGCATTTT. Residues: CASSYQGENQPQHF.

The chain joins TRBV18 to TRBJ2-1, with 8 bases that match TRBD1. The CDR3 totals 15 residues. V gave up 0 bases and J gave up 8 bases; unmatched junction bases: 6. CDR1 is KGHSH and CDR2 is LQKENI in the germline V gene. This CDR3 is CASSPPQGAPHEQFF. As DNA, the CDR3 is TGTGCCAGCTCACCACCCCAGGGGGCGCCTCATGAGCAGTTCTTC.

The V gene is TRBV27, the J gene TRBJ1-2; 10 bases are a match to TRBD1. Germline lookup yields CDR1 MNHEY and CDR2 SMNVEV (reference sequence). CDR3 length equals 17 residues. With V trimmed by 6 bases and J by 2 bases, 12 bases remained unmatched. CDR3 bases: TGTGCCAGCAGCCTTTCAATTGGGGACAGGGGAAACTATGGCTACACCTTC. It is translated as CASSLSIGDRGNYGYTF.

The V call is TRBV29-1, the J call TRBJ1-1; 7 bases are a match to TRBD1. Germline V gene data show CDR1 as SQVTM and CDR2 as ANQGSEA. V trimming: 2 bases; J trimming: 4 bases; junction bases outside the gene matches: 10. The CDR3 has 15 amino acids. DNA for the CDR3: TGCAGCGTTGAAAGCCGGCACACAGGGGCCACTGAAGCTTTCTTT. Translated, it gives CSVESRHTGATEAFF.

The chain links TRBV7-8 to TRBJ1-1; weak D call: TRBD1 (5 bases). Germline V CDR1 and CDR2: SGHVS, FQNEAQ. The CDR3 is 13 residues long. Deletions cut 2 bases from V and 7 bases from J, with 11 bases between. For the CDR3, the DNA is TGTGCCAGCAGCTTAAGTTTTACAGGTGAAGCTTTCTTT. Protein product: CASSLSFTGEAFF.

This clone showed up just once. One end of the junction is discordant with germline, which a read error may explain. The same CDR3 is also encoded by other DNA sequences in this sample. The CDR3, as DNA: TGTGCCAGCAGCTACTCCCAGGGGCTAAACTATGGCTACACCTTC. Amino acid sequence: CASSYSQGLNYGYTF. The chain carries TRBV6-5 and TRBJ1-2, with D possibly TRBD1 on 6 matching bases. Germline V gives CDR1 MNHEY, CDR2 SVGAGI. This CDR3 is built from 15 residues.

This clone was counted only a few times. CDR3 in amino acids: CASSIGTGEKLFF. CDR3 DNA sequence: TGCGCCAGCAGCATTGGTACAGGAGAAAAACTGTTTTTT. The V call is TRBV5-1, the J call TRBJ1-4, with D perhaps matching TRBD1 (5 bases). The V and J ends lost 4 bases and 8 bases respectively, with 12 bases between them. The CDR3 has 13 amino acids. Germline CDR1 is SGHRS and CDR2 is YFSETQ.

CDR3 DNA sequence: TGCGCCAGCAGGACAGACAGACTGAACACTGAAGCTTTCTTT. The encoded protein is CASRTDRLNTEAFF. The chain uses TRBV10-2 and TRBJ1-1, with D perhaps matching TRBD1 (5 bases). The CDR3 sequence is 14 residues long. The ends were cut back, 6 bases at V and 0 bases at J, with 11 bases in the middle. Per germline, CDR1 WSHSY and CDR2 SAAADI.

The J gene is TRBJ2-7, the V gene TRBV4-2; 9 bases are shared with TRBD2. Per germline, CDR1 LGHNA and CDR2 YNFKEQ. Trimming took 1 base from V and 2 from J; bases not matched to a gene: 3. This CDR3 is 15 amino acids long. The CDR3 coding sequence is TGTGCCAGCAGCCAAGTTACTAGCGGGCCCTACGAGCAGTACTTC. Translation: CASSQVTSGPYEQYF.

The chain employs TRBV7-2 and TRBJ2-7; TRBD1 matches at 8 bases. Germline lookup yields CDR1 SGHTA and CDR2 FQGNSA. CDR3 length: 15 residues. The junction had 5 bases not matched to a gene; V was cut back by 0 bases and J by 4 bases. CDR3 sequence: CASSLAGRGPYEQYF. CDR3 DNA sequence: TGTGCCAGCAGCTTAGCTGGCAGGGGGCCTTACGAGCAGTACTTC.

The V gene is TRBV28, the J gene TRBJ2-7; 7 bases agree with TRBD2. The CDR3 covers 13 residues. CDR1 is MDHEN, CDR2 SYDVKM, per germline. After removal of 3 bases from V and 6 bases from J, the junction contained 5 bases not matched to a gene. The CDR3 DNA follows: TGTGCCAGCAGTTTGGGGGAGGGGATCGAGCAGTACTTC. Its protein is CASSLGEGIEQYF.

The chain employs TRBV15 and TRBJ2-5, with no clear D. The CDR3 has 14 amino acids. The V gene lost 1 base and the J gene lost 5 bases, with 11 bases spanning the gap. The germline V gene encodes CDR1 LNHNV and CDR2 YYDKDF (reference sequence). CDR3 in amino acids: CATSRGLVSETQYF. The CDR3 coding sequence is TGTGCCACCAGCAGAGGTCTAGTCTCGGAGACCCAGTACTTC.

This chain links TRBV5-1 with TRBJ2-1, with a weak D call TRBD2 (7 bases). The V end lost 0 bases, the J end lost 8 bases, and 18 bases lay between the germline ends. The germline V gene has CDR1 SGHRS and CDR2 YFSETQ. The CDR3 consists of 16 residues. CDR3 protein: CASSLAAGARPHEQFF. As DNA, the CDR3 is TGCGCCAGCAGCTTGGCTGCGGGGGCAAGACCTCATGAGCAGTTCTTC.

This clone was observed a handful of times. This chain links TRBV12-2 with TRBJ2-7; the table's D gene call, TRBD1, was not cross checked with the DNA. TRBV12-2 is listed as a pseudogene. The CDR3 consists of 14 residues. DNA of the CDR3: TGTGCAAGTCGCTTAGGGGACACCTCCTACGAGCAGTACTTC. Protein sequence: CASRLGDTSYEQYF.

V gene TRBV6-6 combines with J gene TRBJ2-7; no definite D call. The V end was cut by 4 bases, the J end by 6 bases, with 10 bases between. This CDR3 comprises 12 residues. The germline V gene encodes CDR1 MNHNY and CDR2 SVGAGI (reference sequence). The CDR3 sequence: CASSSGSREQYF. CDR3 nucleotide sequence: TGTGCCAGCAGTTCGGGTTCGCGCGAGCAGTACTTC.